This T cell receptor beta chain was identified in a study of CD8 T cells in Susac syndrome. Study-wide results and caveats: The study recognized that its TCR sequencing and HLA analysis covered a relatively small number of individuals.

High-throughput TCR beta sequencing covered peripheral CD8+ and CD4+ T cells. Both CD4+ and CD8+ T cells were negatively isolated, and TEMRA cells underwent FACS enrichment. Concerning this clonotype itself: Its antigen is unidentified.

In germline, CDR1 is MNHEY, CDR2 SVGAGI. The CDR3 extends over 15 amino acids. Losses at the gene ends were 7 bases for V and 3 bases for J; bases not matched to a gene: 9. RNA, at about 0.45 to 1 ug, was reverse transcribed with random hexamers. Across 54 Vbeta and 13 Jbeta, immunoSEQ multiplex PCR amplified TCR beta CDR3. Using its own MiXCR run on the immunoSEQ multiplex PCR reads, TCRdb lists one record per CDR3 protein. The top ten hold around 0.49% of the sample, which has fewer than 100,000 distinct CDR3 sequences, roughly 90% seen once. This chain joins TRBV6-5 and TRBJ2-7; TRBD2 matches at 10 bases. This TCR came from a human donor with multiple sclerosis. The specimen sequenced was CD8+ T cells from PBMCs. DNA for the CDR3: TGTGCCAGCATCCAAAGCGGGGGGGCCCTCTACGAGCAGTACTTC. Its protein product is CASIQSGGALYEQYF.